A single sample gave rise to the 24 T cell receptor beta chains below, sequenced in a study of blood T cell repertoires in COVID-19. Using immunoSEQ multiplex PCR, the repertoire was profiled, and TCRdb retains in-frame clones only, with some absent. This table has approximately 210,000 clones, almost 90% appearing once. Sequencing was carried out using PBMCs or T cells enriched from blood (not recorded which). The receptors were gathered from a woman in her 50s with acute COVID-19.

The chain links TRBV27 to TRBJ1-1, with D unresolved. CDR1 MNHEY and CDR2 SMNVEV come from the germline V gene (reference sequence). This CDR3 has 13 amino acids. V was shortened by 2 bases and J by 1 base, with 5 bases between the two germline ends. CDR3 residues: CASSLRENTEAFF. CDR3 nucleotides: TGTGCCAGCAGTTTACGGGAGAACACTGAAGCTTTCTTT.

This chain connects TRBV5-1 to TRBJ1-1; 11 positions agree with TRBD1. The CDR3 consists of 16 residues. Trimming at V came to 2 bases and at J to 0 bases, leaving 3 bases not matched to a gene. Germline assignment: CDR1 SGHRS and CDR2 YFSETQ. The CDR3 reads CASSFRTGGMNTEAFF. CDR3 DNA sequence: TGCGCCAGCAGCTTCAGGACAGGGGGCATGAACACTGAAGCTTTCTTT.

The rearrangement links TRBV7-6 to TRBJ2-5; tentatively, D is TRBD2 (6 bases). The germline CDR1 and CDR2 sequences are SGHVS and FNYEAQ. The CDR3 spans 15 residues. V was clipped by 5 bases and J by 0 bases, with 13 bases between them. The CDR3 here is CASSPPLADQETQYF. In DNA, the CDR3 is TGTGCCAGCAGCCCCCCACTAGCAGACCAAGAGACCCAGTACTTC.

For the CDR3, the DNA is TGTGCCAGCCTCACACAGGGTACTGAGGACACTGAAGCTTTCTTT. Its translation: CASLTQGTEDTEAFF. The chain carries TRBV6-5 and TRBJ1-1, with a possible D match to TRBD1 (6 bases). This CDR3 contains 15 residues. V lost 8 bases, J lost 3 bases, and 19 bases lay in between. Germline values: CDR1 MNHEY, CDR2 SVGAGI.

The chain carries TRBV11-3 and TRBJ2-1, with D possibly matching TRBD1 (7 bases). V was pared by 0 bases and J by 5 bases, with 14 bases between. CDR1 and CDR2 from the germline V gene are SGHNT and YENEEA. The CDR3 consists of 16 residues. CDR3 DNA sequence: TGTGCCAGCAGCTTAGATCGCGGGACAGAGGACAATGAGCAGTTCTTC. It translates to CASSLDRGTEDNEQFF.

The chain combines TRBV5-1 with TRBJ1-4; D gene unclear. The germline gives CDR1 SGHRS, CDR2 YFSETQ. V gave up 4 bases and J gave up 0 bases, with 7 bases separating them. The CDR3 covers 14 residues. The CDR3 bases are TGCGCCAGCAGCGTCTCTTCAACTAATGAAAAACTGTTTTTT. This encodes CASSVSSTNEKLFF.

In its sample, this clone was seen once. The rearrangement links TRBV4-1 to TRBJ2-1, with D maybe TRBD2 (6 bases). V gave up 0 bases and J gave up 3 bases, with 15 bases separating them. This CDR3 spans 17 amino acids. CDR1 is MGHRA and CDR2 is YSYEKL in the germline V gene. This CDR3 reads CASSQDPIADLYNEQFF. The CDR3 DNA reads TGCGCCAGCAGCCAAGATCCCATAGCGGATCTCTACAATGAGCAGTTCTTC.

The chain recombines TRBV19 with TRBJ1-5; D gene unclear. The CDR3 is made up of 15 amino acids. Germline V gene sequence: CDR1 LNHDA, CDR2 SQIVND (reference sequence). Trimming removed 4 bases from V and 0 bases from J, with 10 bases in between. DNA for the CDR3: TGTGCCAGTAGTAAGGGAGCTTATAGCAATCAGCCCCAGCATTTT. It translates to CASSKGAYSNQPQHF.

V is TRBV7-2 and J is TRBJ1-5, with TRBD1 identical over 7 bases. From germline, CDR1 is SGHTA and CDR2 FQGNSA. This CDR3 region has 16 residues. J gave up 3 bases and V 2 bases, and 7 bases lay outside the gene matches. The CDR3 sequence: CASSLWGRGFNQPQHF. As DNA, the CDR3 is TGTGCCAGCAGCTTATGGGGCAGGGGGTTCAATCAGCCCCAGCATTTT.

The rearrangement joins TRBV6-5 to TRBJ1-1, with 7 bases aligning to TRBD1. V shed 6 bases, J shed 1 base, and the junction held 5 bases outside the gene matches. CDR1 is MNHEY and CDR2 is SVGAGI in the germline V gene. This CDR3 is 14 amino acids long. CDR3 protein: CASREGQPNTEAFF. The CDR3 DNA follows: TGTGCCAGCAGGGAGGGACAGCCGAACACTGAAGCTTTCTTT.

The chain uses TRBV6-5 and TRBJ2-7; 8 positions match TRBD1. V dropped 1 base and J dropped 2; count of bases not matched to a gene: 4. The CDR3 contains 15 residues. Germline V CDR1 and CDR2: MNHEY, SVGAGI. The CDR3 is CASSYFSDRAYEQYF. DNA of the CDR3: TGTGCCAGCAGTTACTTTTCGGACAGGGCCTACGAGCAGTACTTC.

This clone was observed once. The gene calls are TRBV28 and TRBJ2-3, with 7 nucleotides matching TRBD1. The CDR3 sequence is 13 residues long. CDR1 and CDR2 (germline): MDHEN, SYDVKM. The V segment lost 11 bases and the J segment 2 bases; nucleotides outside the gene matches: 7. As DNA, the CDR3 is TGTGCCTTGGGGGACAGCAACACAGATACGCAGTATTTT. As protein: CALGDSNTDTQYF.

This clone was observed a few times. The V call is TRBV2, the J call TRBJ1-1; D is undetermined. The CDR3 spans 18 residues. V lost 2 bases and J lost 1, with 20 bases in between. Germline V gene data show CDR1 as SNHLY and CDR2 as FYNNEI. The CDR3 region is CASSEFLQVRHKNTEAFF. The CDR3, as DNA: TGTGCCAGCAGTGAATTCCTTCAGGTCCGACATAAGAACACTGAAGCTTTCTTT.

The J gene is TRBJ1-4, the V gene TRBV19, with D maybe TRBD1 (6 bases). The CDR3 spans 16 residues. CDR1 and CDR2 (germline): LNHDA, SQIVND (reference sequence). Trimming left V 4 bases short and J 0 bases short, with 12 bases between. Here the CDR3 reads CASSTGHIATNEKLFF. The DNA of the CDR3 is TGTGCCAGTAGTACGGGACATATTGCAACTAATGAAAAACTGTTTTTT. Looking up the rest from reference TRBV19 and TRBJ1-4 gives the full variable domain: DGGITQSPKYLFRKEGQNVTLSCEQNLNHDAMYWYRQDPGQGLRLIYYSQIVNDFQKGDIAEGYSVSREKKESFPLTVTSAQKNPTAFYLCASSTGHIATNEKLFFGSGTQLSVL.

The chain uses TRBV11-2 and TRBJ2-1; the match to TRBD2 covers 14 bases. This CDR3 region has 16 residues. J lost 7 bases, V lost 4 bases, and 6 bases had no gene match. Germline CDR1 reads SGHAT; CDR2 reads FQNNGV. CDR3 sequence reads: CASSWRLAGGSNEQFF. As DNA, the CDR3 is TGTGCCAGCAGCTGGAGACTAGCGGGAGGGTCGAATGAGCAGTTCTTC.

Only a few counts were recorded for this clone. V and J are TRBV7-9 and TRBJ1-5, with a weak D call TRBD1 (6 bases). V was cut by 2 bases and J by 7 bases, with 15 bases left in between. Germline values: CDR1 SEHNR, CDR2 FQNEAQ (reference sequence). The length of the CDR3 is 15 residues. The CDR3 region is CASSLTTAGDQPQHF. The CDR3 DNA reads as TGTGCCAGCAGCTTAACAACGGCAGGGGACCAGCCCCAGCATTTT. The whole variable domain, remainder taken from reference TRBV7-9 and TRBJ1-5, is DTGVSQNPRHKITKRGQNVTFRCDPISEHNRLYWYRQTLGQGPEFLTYFQNEAQLEKSRLLSDRFSAERPKGSFSTLEIQRTEQGDSAMYLCASSLTTAGDQPQHFGDGTRLSIL.

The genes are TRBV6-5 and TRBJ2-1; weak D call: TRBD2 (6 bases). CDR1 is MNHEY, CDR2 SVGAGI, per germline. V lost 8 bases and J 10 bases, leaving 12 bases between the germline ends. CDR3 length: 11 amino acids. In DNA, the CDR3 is TGTGCCAGCTGGAGGGAGCCAGAGCAGTTCTTC. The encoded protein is CASWREPEQFF.

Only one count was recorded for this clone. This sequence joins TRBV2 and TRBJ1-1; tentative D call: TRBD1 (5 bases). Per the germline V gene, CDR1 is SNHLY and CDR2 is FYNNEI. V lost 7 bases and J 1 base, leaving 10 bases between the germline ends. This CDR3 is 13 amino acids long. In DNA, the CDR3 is TGTGCCAGCAACCCGACAGAGAACACTGAAGCTTTCTTT. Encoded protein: CASNPTENTEAFF.

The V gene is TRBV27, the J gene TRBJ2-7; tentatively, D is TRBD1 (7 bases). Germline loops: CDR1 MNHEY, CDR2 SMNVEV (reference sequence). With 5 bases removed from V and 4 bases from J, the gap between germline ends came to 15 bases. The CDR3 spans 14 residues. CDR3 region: CASSPGDSVYEQYF. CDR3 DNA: TGTGCCAGCAGTCCGGGGGACAGCGTTTACGAGCAGTACTTC.

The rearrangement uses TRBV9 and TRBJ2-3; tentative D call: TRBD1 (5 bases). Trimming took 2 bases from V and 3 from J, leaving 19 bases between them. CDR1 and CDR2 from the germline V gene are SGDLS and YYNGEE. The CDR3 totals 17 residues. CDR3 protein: CASSVLVGQMGTDTQYF. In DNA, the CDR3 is TGTGCCAGCAGCGTCCTCGTCGGACAAATGGGGACAGATACGCAGTATTTT.

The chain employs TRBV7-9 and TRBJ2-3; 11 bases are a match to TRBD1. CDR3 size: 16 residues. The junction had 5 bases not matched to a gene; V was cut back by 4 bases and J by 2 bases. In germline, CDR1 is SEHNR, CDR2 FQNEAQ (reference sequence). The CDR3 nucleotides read TGTGCCAGCAGCTCATGGACAGGGGGCAACACAGATACGCAGTATTTT. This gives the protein CASSSWTGGNTDTQYF.

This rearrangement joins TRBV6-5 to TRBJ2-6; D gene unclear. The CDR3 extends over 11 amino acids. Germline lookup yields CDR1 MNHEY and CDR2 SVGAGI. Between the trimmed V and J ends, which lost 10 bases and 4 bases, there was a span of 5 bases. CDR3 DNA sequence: TGTGCCATGCGGGGGGCCAACGTCCTGACTTTC. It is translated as CAMRGANVLTF.

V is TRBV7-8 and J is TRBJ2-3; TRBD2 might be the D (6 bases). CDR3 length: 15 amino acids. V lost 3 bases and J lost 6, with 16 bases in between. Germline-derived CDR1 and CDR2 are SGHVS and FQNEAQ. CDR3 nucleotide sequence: TGTGCCAGCAGCTTCCGACTAGGTGGGGGGGATACGCAGTATTTT. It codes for CASSFRLGGGDTQYF.

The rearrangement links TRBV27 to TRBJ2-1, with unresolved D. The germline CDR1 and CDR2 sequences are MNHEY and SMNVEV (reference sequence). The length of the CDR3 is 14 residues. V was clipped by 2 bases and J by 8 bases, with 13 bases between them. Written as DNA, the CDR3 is TGTGCCAGCAGTTTAATGCCCCCCACTCATGAGCAGTTCTTC. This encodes CASSLMPPTHEQFF.